This T cell receptor beta chain was captured by sequencing in a study of blood T cell repertoires in COVID-19. The trim removed 4 bases at V and 5 bases at J, leaving 4 bases unmatched. The CDR3 is 14 residues long. CDR1 is SEHNR, CDR2 FQNEAQ, per germline (reference sequence). Under the authors' procedure: By means of reference gene primer amplification, nucleated cell counts were estimated. This table comes from immunoSEQ multiplex PCR, and its TCRdb copy is limited to in-frame clones, with some not included. That table is the source of V, J and clone size, and D and trimming were worked out from the DNA. Of about 210,000 clones listed, under 90% were seen once; the top ten hold 8% to 9%. Those enrolled, adults aged 18 to 89 years, came from roughly 23 US areas. Participants were placed into cohorts based on the clinical history they reported.

This clonotype originated in a woman between 50 and 59 years old with acute COVID-19. The rearrangement uses TRBV7-9 and TRBJ2-4, with TRBD1 matching over 8 bases. Sequencing used PBMCs or T cells enriched from blood (not recorded which). CDR3 sequence: CASSSRGHQNIQYF. The CDR3 region has the DNA TGTGCCAGCAGCTCCAGGGGGCATCAAAACATTCAGTACTTC.